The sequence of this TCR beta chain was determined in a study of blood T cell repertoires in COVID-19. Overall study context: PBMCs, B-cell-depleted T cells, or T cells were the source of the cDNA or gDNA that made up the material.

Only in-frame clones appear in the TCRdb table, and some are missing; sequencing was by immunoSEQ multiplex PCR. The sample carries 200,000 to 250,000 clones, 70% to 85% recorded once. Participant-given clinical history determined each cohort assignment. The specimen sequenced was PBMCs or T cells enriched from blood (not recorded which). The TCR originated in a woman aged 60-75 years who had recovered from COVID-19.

The CDR3 is CASSPRTGLNIQYF. The CDR3 bases are TGTGCCAGCAGCCCGAGGACAGGGTTGAACATTCAGTACTTC. The gene calls are TRBV3-1 (or the pseudogene TRBV3-2) and TRBJ2-4; 8 nucleotides match TRBD1. Trimming cost V 4 bases and J 7 bases; bases outside gene matches: 6. Germline V lookup: CDR1 LGHDT, CDR2 YNNKEL (reference sequence). This CDR3 comprises 14 residues.